This T cell receptor (beta chain) was captured in a study of blood T cells in healthy people across ages (dated by TCRdb to the mid-2010s). With respect to the entire study: In model experiments, template switching captured roughly one uniquely barcoded TCR beta cDNA molecule for every two T cells. Using deep sequencing normalized with unique cDNA molecular identifiers, the study measured how TCR beta repertoire diversity changes with age. Four age groups were formed from the donors: young (average approximately 16 years), middle-aged (roughly 38), aged (more than 55) and long-lived (less than 85). To avoid experimental bias, donors of different ages were distributed randomly across sequencing lanes. Using the same blood draw, the study looked at two additional independent replicas of 1 million unique cDNA reads for two donors, one aged 18 to 30 and the other aged 80 or older.

Libraries came from 5' RACE. Instrument on record: Illumina HiSeq 2500. A second PCR of roughly 6 to 11 cycles was run with a J-beta primer mix and a sample-barcoded 5' primer. A template-switch 5' adaptor carrying 12 random nucleotides introduced a unique molecular identifier onto each TCR beta cDNA molecule. Each sample yielded at least 2.5 million CDR3-containing paired-end reads. First-strand cDNA was synthesized from all RNA with the Mint cDNA synthesis kit, primed by a TRBC-specific oligonucleotide. Following uracil-DNA glycosylase treatment, a first 18-cycle PCR with universal primers M1SS and BC2_uni_R was performed on all cDNA. Under the source paper's analysis protocol: Each sample was normalized by randomly selecting 1 million high-quality reads, each carrying a distinct molecular identifier. Instead of being binned into consensus sequences, reads that shared molecular identifiers were thrown out. MiTCR, set to a Q25 quality threshold and the strictest error-elimination algorithm, was used for CDR3 identification, clonotype clustering and error correction. A nonparametric unseen species model with Euler transformation was used to estimate lower-bound total TCR beta diversity. The raw public data were reprocessed by TCRdb itself: fastp quality trimming at Q25, MiXCR clonotype calling, in-frame beta chains only. For every CDR3 protein sequence, its rows merge into one entry that carries the most common genes and DNA. The V and J calls follow TCRdb's processing rather than the paper's. This sample comprises roughly 1,800,000 distinct CDR3 sequences, around half of them detected only once. The leading ten clones occupy around 2.1% of the sample.

The roughly 39 donors, aged roughly 6 to 100 years, were systemically healthy Caucasian individuals from Russia. Ten milliliters of peripheral blood were drawn from each donor into EDTA-treated Vacutainer tubes. PBMCs were isolated by Ficoll-Paque density-gradient centrifugation, with at least 6 million obtained per sample. Total RNA was extracted from PBMCs with Trizol reagent, with at least 5.5 micrograms obtained per sample. Naive CD45RAhigh/CD27high T cell percentages were measured by flow cytometry on a PBMC aliquot from every donor. This clonotype was recorded a few times. It lacks a known antigen. No clone much larger than this one lies a single base away; base qualities are absent. The research as a whole found: As age increased, observed TCR beta diversity per million T cells dropped in a roughly linear way, and a significant reduction was already evident by age about 40. Compared with the aged group, the long-lived group had more naive CD4+ T cells, fewer expanded clones and increased TCR diversity, suggesting age selection. Estimates of total diversity based on one million sequenced T cells were considered lower bounds and underestimates. The CMV infection status of donors was not known, potentially confounding age-related changes in expanded clonotypes. Bulk unsorted PBMC profiling prevented conclusive comparison of naive and antigen-experienced compartments. There was a strong correlation between observed TCR beta diversity and the percentage of naive T cells measured by flow cytometry.

The CDR3 contains 14 residues, cysteine and phenylalanine counted. The sequence is cut down to CDR3 DNA, 42 bases in frame from base 1. Trimming takes 0 bases from V and 9 bases from J, and the germline ends sit 9 bases apart. CDR1 and CDR2 were assigned from the germline V gene as SGHTA and FQGNSA. The chain is encoded by TRBV7-2 joined to TRBJ1-6; confidence is insufficient to name the D gene. This sequence originates from a woman in her thirties or forties in good health. The sequenced sample consisted of blood. Here the CDR3 is given as CASSLASIGSPLHF. DNA sequence: TGTGCCAGCAGCTTAGCGAGTATTGGTTCACCCCTCCACTTT.